This TCR beta chain was obtained from a study of blood T cell repertoires in COVID-19. CDR3 size: 15 residues. Germline CDR1 and CDR2: SNHLY and FYNNEI. Between the trimmed V and J ends, which lost 7 bases and 3 bases, there was a span of 18 bases. TCRdb's table, derived via immunoSEQ multiplex PCR, lists solely in-frame clones and lacks some. This table has around 99,000 clones, 80% appearing once. The genes are TRBV2 and TRBJ1-1; TRBD1 is a possible D gene (5 bases). The origin of this receptor is a man between 70 and 80 years old with acute or convalescent COVID-19. The sample was peripheral blood. CDR3 in DNA: TGTGCCAGCAAGGGGATGGCGGGGCCGGACACTGAAGCTTTCTTT. Protein product: CASKGMAGPDTEAFF. The entire variable domain, with the rest obtained from reference TRBV2 and TRBJ1-1, is as follows: EPEVTQTPSHQVTQMGQEVILRCVPISNHLYFYWYRQILGQKVEFLVSFYNNEISEKSEIFDDQFSVERPDGSNFTLKIRSTKLEDSAMYFCASKGMAGPDTEAFFGQGTRLTVV.